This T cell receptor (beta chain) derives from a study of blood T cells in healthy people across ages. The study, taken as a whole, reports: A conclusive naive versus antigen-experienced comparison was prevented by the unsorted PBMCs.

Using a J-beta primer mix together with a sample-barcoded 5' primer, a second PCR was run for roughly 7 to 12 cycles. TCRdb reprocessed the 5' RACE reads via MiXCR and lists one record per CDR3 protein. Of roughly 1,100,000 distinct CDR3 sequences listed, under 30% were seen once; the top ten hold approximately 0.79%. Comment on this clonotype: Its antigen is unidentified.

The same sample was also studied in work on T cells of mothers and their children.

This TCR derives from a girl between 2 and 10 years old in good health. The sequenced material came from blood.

CDR3 amino acids: CASSFPFNQPQHF. The CDR3 region has the DNA TGTGCCAGCAGTTTCCCCTTTAATCAGCCCCAGCATTTT. The genes are TRBV12-3 or TRBV12-4 and TRBJ1-5, with D unclear. Between the trimmed V and J ends, which lost 3 bases and 4 bases, there was a span of 7 bases. This CDR3 region has 13 residues.